A single sample is the source of the 22 T cell receptor beta chains below, sequenced in a study of blood T cells in healthy people across ages (dated by TCRdb to about 2015). The library was prepared using 5' RACE. Data came from an Illumina HiSeq 2500. A second PCR of 7 to 11 cycles was performed with a sample-barcoded 5' primer and a J-beta primer mix. In TCRdb, the public reads were trimmed at Q25 with fastp and aligned with MiXCR, with productive beta chains retained. Each CDR3 protein appears once, grouped with its most common genes and DNA. In all, the sample holds just over 800,000 distinct CDR3 sequences, and approximately 65% of those were seen once. The ten largest clones represent approximately 30% of the sample. Sequenced sample: blood. The receptors come from a man aged 25-45 years in good health.

This rearrangement joins TRBV6-6 to TRBJ2-3; 7 bases map to TRBD2. J was trimmed by 0 bases and V by 11 bases; bases with no gene match: 5. There are 13 residues in the CDR3. CDR1 MNHNY and CDR2 SVGAGI come from the germline V gene (reference sequence). This CDR3 reads CALSGTSTDTQYF. DNA of the CDR3: TGTGCCTTGAGCGGGACTAGCACAGATACGCAGTATTTT.

J is TRBJ1-1 and V is TRBV18, with D tentatively TRBD1 (5 bases). Germline CDR1 KGHSH, CDR2 LQKENI. Trimming stripped 2 bases from V and 0 bases from J, with 7 bases between. The CDR3 is made up of 14 amino acids. The CDR3 nucleotides are TGTGCCAGCTCACCAGAGGGGATGAACACTGAAGCTTTCTTT. Amino acid sequence: CASSPEGMNTEAFF.

The V call is TRBV19, the J call TRBJ1-1; weak D call: TRBD1 (5 bases). The CDR3 sequence is 16 residues long. Germline V gene sequence: CDR1 LNHDA, CDR2 SQIVND (reference sequence). Trimming pared 5 bases from V and 1 base from J, leaving 17 bases between. The CDR3 nucleotides read TGTGCCAGTAGTGGGGGGATCGGGGTATCGAACACTGAAGCTTTCTTT. Residues: CASSGGIGVSNTEAFF.

This clonotype has just a few counts. The J gene is TRBJ2-5, the V gene TRBV29-1, with D possibly called TRBD1 or TRBD2 (5 bases each). Per the germline V gene, CDR1 is SQVTM and CDR2 is ANQGSEA. This CDR3 contains 16 residues. The V end lost 4 bases, the J end lost 2 bases, and 20 bases lay between the germline ends. CDR3 in DNA: TGCAGCGTTGTCCGAGGGGCTGCCAGTAATCAAGAGACCCAGTACTTC. Its protein product is CSVVRGAASNQETQYF.

The table lists this clonotype with a few counts. The chain uses TRBV7-2 and TRBJ1-4, with a tentative D call TRBD1 (6 bases). The V gene lost 5 bases and the J gene lost 14 bases, with 21 bases spanning the gap. The CDR3 consists of 14 residues. Germline V gene sequence: CDR1 SGHTA, CDR2 FQGNSA. In DNA, the CDR3 is TGTGCCAGCAGCCCCCGGGGCAGGGGTTACGGGCTGTTTTTT. It is translated as CASSPRGRGYGLFF.

The chain joins TRBV6-5 to TRBJ1-2; perhaps TRBD1 as D (6 bases). Trimming took 4 bases from V and 4 from J, leaving 13 bases between them. The CDR3 has 14 amino acids. Germline CDR1 is MNHEY and CDR2 is SVGAGI. The CDR3 loop reads CASSWGNRAYGYTF. CDR3 sequence (DNA): TGTGCCAGCAGTTGGGGTAACAGGGCCTATGGCTACACCTTC.

The chain links TRBV7-9 to TRBJ1-5; the match to TRBD1 covers 7 bases. Trimming removed 3 bases from V and 3 bases from J; junction bases left unmatched: 5. The CDR3 has 15 residues. The germline gives CDR1 SEHNR, CDR2 FQNEAQ (reference sequence). CDR3 DNA: TGTGCCAGCAGCTTCGGGACAGAAATCAATCAGCCCCAGCATTTT. This encodes CASSFGTEINQPQHF.

V and J are TRBV28 and TRBJ1-5, with D tentatively TRBD1 (5 bases). Deletions cut 8 bases from V and 7 bases from J, with 15 bases between. The germline V gene encodes CDR1 MDHEN and CDR2 SYDVKM. The CDR3 sequence is 13 residues long. In DNA, the CDR3 is TGTGCCAGCGGAGACGCGGGGCCACAGCCCCAGCATTTT. As protein: CASGDAGPQPQHF. The full variable domain, completed using reference TRBV28 and TRBJ1-5, is DVKVTQSSRYLVKRTGEKVFLECVQDMDHENMFWYRQDPGLGLRLIYFSYDVKMKEKGDIPEGYSVSREKKERFSLILESASTNQTSMYLCASGDAGPQPQHFGDGTRLSIL.

This clonotype was detected once. This chain connects TRBV6-5 to TRBJ2-1; 9 bases line up with TRBD1. The J segment lost 7 bases and the V segment lost 4 bases, leaving 8 bases of the junction unmatched. The CDR3 loop spans 15 amino acids. CDR1 MNHEY and CDR2 SVGAGI come from the germline V gene. In DNA, the CDR3 is TGTGCCAGCAGTTCCGGGACAGGGTTTTGGAATGAGCAGTTCTTC. The encoded protein is CASSSGTGFWNEQFF.

This chain links TRBV4-1 with TRBJ2-7; no clear D. Trimming took off 0 bases at V and 0 bases at J, with 9 bases between the two ends. The CDR3 has 15 residues. Germline CDR1 MGHRA, CDR2 YSYEKL. The CDR3 loop is CASSQDRHSSYEQYF. The DNA of the CDR3 is TGCGCCAGCAGCCAAGATAGACATAGCTCCTACGAGCAGTACTTC.

In nucleotides, the CDR3 is TGTGCCAGCAGCTCCCTGACGGGGGATGGCTACACCTTC. Protein sequence: CASSSLTGDGYTF. The chain carries TRBV11-3 and TRBJ1-2; D possibly corresponds to TRBD1 (5 bases). The V and J ends lost 4 bases and 6 bases respectively, with 12 bases between them. This CDR3 has 13 amino acids. CDR1 SGHNT and CDR2 YENEEA come from the germline V gene.

This rearrangement joins TRBV6-5 to TRBJ2-1; 7 nucleotides line up with TRBD2. J was trimmed by 1 base and V by 6 bases; bases with no gene match: 6. The CDR3 spans 15 residues. Per the germline V gene, CDR1 is MNHEY and CDR2 is SVGAGI. CDR3 protein: CASSLLAPSYNEQFF. The DNA of the CDR3 is TGTGCCAGCAGCCTACTAGCGCCATCCTACAATGAGCAGTTCTTC.

V gene TRBV5-1 combines with J gene TRBJ2-3, with 10 bases that match TRBD2. This CDR3 is 18 amino acids long. Germline V gene lookup returns CDR1 SGHRS and CDR2 YFSETQ. Germline trimming cut 6 bases from V and 2 bases from J; bases unmatched to any gene: 15. CDR3 protein: CASTLSFLAGDPTDTQYF. The CDR3, as DNA: TGCGCCAGCACCTTATCATTCCTAGCGGGGGACCCCACAGATACGCAGTATTTT.

In this sample, this clonotype turned up once. The rearrangement links TRBV6-5 to TRBJ2-7; TRBD1 agrees at 8 bases. Germline assignment: CDR1 MNHEY and CDR2 SVGAGI. V dropped 0 bases and J dropped 0; count of bases not matched to a gene: 7. The CDR3 has 17 amino acids. The DNA for the CDR3 is TGTGCCAGCAGTTACTCGAGTCCCGACAGGGGCTCCTACGAGCAGTACTTC. It translates to CASSYSSPDRGSYEQYF.

V gene TRBV9 combines with J gene TRBJ2-1; D is undetermined. Trimming pared 2 bases from V and 5 bases from J, leaving 8 bases between. This CDR3 is 13 amino acids long. Germline CDR1 reads SGDLS; CDR2 reads YYNGEE. The CDR3 region is CASSVGSNNEQFF. CDR3 sequence (DNA): TGTGCCAGCAGCGTTGGGTCCAACAATGAGCAGTTCTTC.

The chain combines TRBV5-1 with TRBJ2-4; D ambiguous. This CDR3 is 13 amino acids long. The V end was cut by 0 bases, the J end by 13 bases, with 14 bases between. From germline, CDR1 is SGHRS and CDR2 YFSETQ. The CDR3 region is CASSLALRDEQYF. The CDR3 bases are TGCGCCAGCAGCTTGGCCCTTCGTGATGAGCAGTACTTC. Complete variable domain (other parts from reference TRBV5-1 and TRBJ2-4): KAGVTQTPRYLIKTRGQQVTLSCSPISGHRSVSWYQQTPGQGLQFLFEYFSETQRNKGNFPGRFSGRQFSNSRSEMNVSTLELGDSALYLCASSLALRDEQYFGAGTRLSVL.

A few counts support this clonotype. The genes are TRBV29-1 and TRBJ2-3; D remains unclear. The CDR3 extends over 12 amino acids. Deletions cut 1 base from V and 3 bases from J, with 5 bases between. Germline V gene data show CDR1 as SQVTM and CDR2 as ANQGSEA. The CDR3 loop is CSVEGGTDTQYF. The DNA for the CDR3 is TGCAGCGTTGAAGGTGGGACAGATACGCAGTATTTT.

This chain joins TRBV12-3 or TRBV12-4 and TRBJ2-3; D remains unclear. V shed 3 bases and J shed 11 bases, with 12 bases lying between them. The CDR3 sequence is 12 residues long. The CDR3 DNA sequence: TGTGCCAGCAGTTTCAGCACAGATGTGCAGTATTTT. Translation: CASSFSTDVQYF.

This clonotype was picked up one time. The V call is TRBV19, the J call TRBJ1-4; D gene uncertain. Germline V lookup: CDR1 LNHDA, CDR2 SQIVND (reference sequence). The CDR3 extends over 12 amino acids. V was pared by 7 bases and J by 7 bases, with 10 bases between. The CDR3 DNA is TGTGCCAGTACAGCCAGAGGTGAAAAACTGTTTTTT. This gives the protein CASTARGEKLFF.

This clonotype has just a few counts. The chain couples TRBV27 to TRBJ2-1; perhaps D is TRBD1 or TRBD2 (5 bases each). Germline CDR1 reads MNHEY; CDR2 reads SMNVEV (reference sequence). The germline V and J ends were trimmed by 5 bases and 8 bases, with 16 bases remaining between them. The CDR3 runs 14 residues. Here the CDR3 DNA reads TGTGCCAGCAGTCTGAGGCTGAGAGGGGATGAGCAGTTCTTC. The encoded protein is CASSLRLRGDEQFF.

The chain uses TRBV20-1 and TRBJ2-1, with D perhaps matching TRBD1 or TRBD2 (6 bases each). CDR1 and CDR2 from the germline V gene are DFQATT and SNEGSKA (reference sequence). CDR3 length: 16 residues. V lost 0 bases, J lost 6 bases, and 18 bases lay in between. DNA for the CDR3: TGCAGTGCTAGAGAGAGGGGGGACCGACGGAGCAATGAGCAGTTCTTC. It is translated as CSARERGDRRSNEQFF.

This clonotype was observed a handful of times. J is TRBJ2-4 and V is TRBV12-3 or TRBV12-4; D gene ambiguous. This CDR3 has 16 residues. Trimming took 3 bases from V and 6 from J, leaving 18 bases between them. The chain's CDR3 is CASSFVGYPLRNIQYF. DNA of the CDR3: TGTGCCAGCAGTTTTGTAGGGTACCCCCTAAGAAACATTCAGTACTTC.